This TCR beta chain was sequenced in a study of T cells in Graves' hyperthyroidism and ophthalmopathy (dated by TCRdb to the late 2010s). Regarding the complete study: Peripheral blood samples were taken at the time of initial diagnosis, prior to any treatment. A discovery cohort of fewer than 110 patients, roughly 40 with Graves' ophthalmopathy and 57 with stable Graves' hyperthyroidism, was used to find distinguishing TCR V-J signatures. Prospective prediction of ophthalmopathy was tested in an independent validation cohort consisting of roughly 20 hyperthyroidism patients and around 16 patients who later progressed to ophthalmopathy. The roughly 94 discovery patients were randomly divided into training and test sets at a 7:3 ratio. The study also compared thyroid tissue and blood T-cell repertoires from more than five Graves' hyperthyroidism patients. After blood sampling, hyperthyroidism patients were treated with methimazole at a starting dose of 30 mg daily, and ophthalmopathy patients were treated with high-dose intravenous methylprednisolone. The paper reports TCR Vbeta CDR3 sequencing of approximately 130 peripheral blood samples: approximately 43 ophthalmopathy, under 80 hyperthyroidism and around 17 progressor patients.

The TCR beta CDR3 regions were amplified from RNA transcripts. The first round of RT-PCR for the TCR CDR3 was performed with the HTBI primer set and the Qiagen OneStep RT-PCR kit. A second multiplex PCR round built the libraries, followed by size selection and purification. The libraries were sequenced on an Illumina HiSeq2000 using paired-end 100 bp reads. In the original analysis: SOAPnuke was used to process the raw data, removing reads that contained adapters or uncalled bases, had a mean Phred below 15, or lacked an exact match to the constant primer or identifier. High-quality paired reads were merged using COPE v1.2.5, and each unique nucleotide sequence was defined as a clonotype. Clonotypes were aligned to IMGT TRBV, TRBD and TRBJ reference segments using MiTCR v1.1. The analysis was restricted to V-J combinations with a frequency above 0.0001, which together covered just over 99% of the repertoires. The TCS score was defined as the ratio of F50 (clonal expansion) to E x V (chaos), calculated using BLOSUM62-based TCRdist between CDR3 peptides within each V-J. Welch's t-statistics and random forest reduced approximately 520 V-J features to 13, which were used in a naive Bayes classifier (R e1071). TCRdb ran its own pipeline on the public reads, namely fastp trimming at Q25 and MiXCR clone calling, and kept in-frame beta chains. One record per CDR3 amino acid sequence lists the most common genes and DNA. V and J calls and clone size were set by TCRdb, not the authors. This sample comprises a few hundred thousand distinct CDR3 sequences, roughly 14% of them detected only once. The ten largest clones add up to less than 25% of the sample.

Hyperthyroidism patients were newly diagnosed, with disease duration under 2 months, and aged 18 to 65 years. Any patient with an uncontrolled infection, another autoimmune disease, pregnancy or lactation was excluded. Diagnoses were established on the basis of clinical symptoms, serum thyroxine and TRAb, thyroid ultrasound, and orbital computed tomography. For progressor patients, blood was drawn at the first diagnosis of hyperthyroidism, before any ophthalmopathy symptoms had appeared. PBMCs were separated from roughly 10 ml of fresh peripheral blood using Ficoll-Paque density gradient centrifugation. Progressor patients were initially diagnosed with Graves' hyperthyroidism and developed ophthalmopathy during follow-up. Total RNA was extracted with Trizol reagent, and quality was checked on an Agilent 2100 Bioanalyzer. The germline V gene yields SGHVS for CDR1 and FQNEAQ for CDR2. V gives up 2 bases and J gives up 4 bases, and the segment between their germline ends measures 16 bases. The CDR3 sequence holds 16 residues, the cysteine and phenylalanine included. The CDR3 DNA has 48 bases and is translated from base 1.

Comment on this clonotype: The clone's antigen remains unknown. No much larger clone is present one base from it, and per-base qualities are unavailable.

What the authors observed across the whole study: Sample size was not statistically predetermined, and investigators were not blinded to group allocation. Most expanded thyroid clonotypes (frequency above 0.001) were also found in blood, which suggests that blood repertoires may mirror thyroid immune responses. In validation, progression to ophthalmopathy was predicted by the model with about 70% sensitivity and approximately 78% specificity, a median of around 6.5 months before onset. Ophthalmopathy was separated from stable hyperthyroidism by a 13 V-J signature model, with approximately 90% sensitivity and approximately 81% specificity obtained in cross-validation and 80%/75% obtained in testing.

The sequence was obtained from a man aged 30-40 years with Graves' hyperthyroidism that later progressed to Graves' ophthalmopathy. The sample taken for sequencing was blood. This chain joins TRBV7-8 to TRBJ2-3; the D match is possibly TRBD1 or TRBD2, with 5 bases aligned in each. The DNA reads as follows: TGTGCCAGCAGCTTAAGGGGAGTGAACTCCGCAGATACGCAGTATTTT. This codes for CASSLRGVNSADTQYF. With the portions outside the CDR3 filled from the reference TRBV7-8 and TRBJ2-3 genes, the complete variable region becomes GAGVSQSPRYKVAKRGQDVALRCDPISGHVSLFWYQQALGQGPEFLTYFQNEAQLDKSGLPSDRFFAERPEGSVSTLKIQRTQQEDSAVYLCASSLRGVNSADTQYFGPGTRLTVL.